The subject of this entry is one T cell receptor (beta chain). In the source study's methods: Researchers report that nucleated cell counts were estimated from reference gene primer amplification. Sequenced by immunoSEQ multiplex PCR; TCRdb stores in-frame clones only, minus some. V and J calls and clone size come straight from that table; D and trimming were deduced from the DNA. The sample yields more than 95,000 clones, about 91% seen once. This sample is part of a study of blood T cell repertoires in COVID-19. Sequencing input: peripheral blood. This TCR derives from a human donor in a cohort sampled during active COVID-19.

As DNA, the CDR3 is TGCGCCAGCAGCTCTCTCGACAGTATTAATTCACCCCTCCACTTT. This encodes CASSSLDSINSPLHF. V gene TRBV5-1 combines with J gene TRBJ1-6; D might be TRBD1 (5 bases). This CDR3 is 15 amino acids long. In germline, CDR1 is SGHRS, CDR2 YFSETQ. The ends were cut back, 3 bases at V and 6 bases at J, with 13 bases in the middle.